A selection of T cell receptor beta chains follows, all from one sample in a study of blood T cell repertoires in COVID-19. Profiled with immunoSEQ multiplex PCR; TCRdb holds only in-frame clones, not every one. The sample has about 150,000 clones; roughly four fifths are singletons. The sample taken for sequencing was peripheral blood. The receptors originated from a human donor with acute or convalescent COVID-19. The donor label of this sample is uncertain. Both conserved end residues are part of each CDR3.

len	v_gene	j_gene	CDR3aa
16	TRBV6-1	TRBJ1-5	CASSDRSLLRNQPQHF
14	TRBV18	TRBJ1-1	CASSPTGGDTEAFF
14	TRBV27	TRBJ2-5	CASSDSGESETQYF
15	TRBV18	TRBJ2-7	CASSLRQGAIHEQYF
16	TRBV6-2/TRBV6-3	TRBJ1-5	CASSYSVRAPTQPQHF
15	TRBV5-4	TRBJ2-5	CASSHTRTGVETQYF
16	TRBV6-5	TRBJ2-1	CASSYERGLRSDEQFF
15	TRBV18	TRBJ1-3	CASSPPVRAGNTIYF
15	TRBV4-3	TRBJ1-2	CASSQRDSTFGGYTF
15	TRBV5-6	TRBJ1-5	CASSRGTGPNQPQHF
16	TRBV3-1/TRBV3-2	TRBJ2-6	CASSLGLISGANVLTF
17	TRBV7-2	TRBJ2-2	CASSLLAGGANTGELFF
15	TRBV9	TRBJ2-1	CASSLGGGTHNEQFF
14	TRBV10-3	TRBJ2-5	CAISGGQGKETQYF
13	TRBV12-5	TRBJ1-5	CASGYGSNQPQHF
15	TRBV5-5	TRBJ1-4	CASSLSRRPNEKLFF
17	TRBV27	TRBJ1-4	CASSFPTPDRPNEKLFF
14	TRBV15	TRBJ1-2	CATSRGDRAGGYTF
20	TRBV5-4	TRBJ2-3	CASSSHLMITSGGLGDTQYF
14	TRBV30	TRBJ1-1	CAWSQGGEVPEAFF
15	TRBV6-1	TRBJ1-2	CASSEGGGARYGYTF
17	TRBV15	TRBJ2-3	CATSINQPAAVGDTQYF
20	TRBV5-1	TRBJ2-2	CASSWVRGQGLLSNTGELFF
13	TRBV3-1/TRBV3-2	TRBJ1-5	CASSQDFDQPQHF
16	TRBV5-1	TRBJ2-1	CASSYLVGTANNEQFF
15	TRBV9	TRBJ1-4	CASSGGDIWDEKLFF
14	TRBV30	TRBJ1-1	CASSFRGEGTEAFF